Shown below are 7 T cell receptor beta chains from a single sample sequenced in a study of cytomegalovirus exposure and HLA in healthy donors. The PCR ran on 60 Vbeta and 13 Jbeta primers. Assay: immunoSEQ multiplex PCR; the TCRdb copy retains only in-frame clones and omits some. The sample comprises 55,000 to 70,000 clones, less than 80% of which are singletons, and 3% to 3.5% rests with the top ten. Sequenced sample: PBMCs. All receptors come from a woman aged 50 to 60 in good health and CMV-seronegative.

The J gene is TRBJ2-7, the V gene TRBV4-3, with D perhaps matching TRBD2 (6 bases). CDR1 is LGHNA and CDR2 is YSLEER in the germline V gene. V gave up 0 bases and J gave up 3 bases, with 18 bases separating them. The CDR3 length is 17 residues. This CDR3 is CASSQDPMGGPFYEQYF. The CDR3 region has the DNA TGCGCCAGCAGCCAAGATCCGATGGGAGGCCCCTTCTACGAGCAGTACTTC.

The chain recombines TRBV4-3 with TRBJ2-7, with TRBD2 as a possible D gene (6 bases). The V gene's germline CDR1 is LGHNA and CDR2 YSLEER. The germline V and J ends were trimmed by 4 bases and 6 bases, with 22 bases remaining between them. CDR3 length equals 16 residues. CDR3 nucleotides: TGCGCCAGCAGCCCTGACATAGGAGGGTTCCGTGTCGAGCAGTACTTC. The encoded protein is CASSPDIGGFRVEQYF.

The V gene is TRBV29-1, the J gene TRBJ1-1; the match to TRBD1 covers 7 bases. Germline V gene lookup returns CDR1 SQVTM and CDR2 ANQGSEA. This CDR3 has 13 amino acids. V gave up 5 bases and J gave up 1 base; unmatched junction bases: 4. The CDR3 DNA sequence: TGCAGCGTTCGACAGGGTGGGAACACTGAAGCTTTCTTT. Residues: CSVRQGGNTEAFF.

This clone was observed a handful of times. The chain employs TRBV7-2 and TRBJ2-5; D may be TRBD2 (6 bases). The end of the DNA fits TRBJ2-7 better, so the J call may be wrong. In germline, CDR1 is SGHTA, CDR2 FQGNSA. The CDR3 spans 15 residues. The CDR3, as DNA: TGTGCCAGCAGCCCAGGACTATCCACCAGCGACGAGCAGTACTTC. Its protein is CASSPGLSTSDEQYF.

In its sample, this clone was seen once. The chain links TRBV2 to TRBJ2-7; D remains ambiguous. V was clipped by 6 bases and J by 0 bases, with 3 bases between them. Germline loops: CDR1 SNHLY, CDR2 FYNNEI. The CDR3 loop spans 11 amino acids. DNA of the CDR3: TGTGCCAGCAGCTTCTCCTACGAGCAGTACTTC. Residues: CASSFSYEQYF.

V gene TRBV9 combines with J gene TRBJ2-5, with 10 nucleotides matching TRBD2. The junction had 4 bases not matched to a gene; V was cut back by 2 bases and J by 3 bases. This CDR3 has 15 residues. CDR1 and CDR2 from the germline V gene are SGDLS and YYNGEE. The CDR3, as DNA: TGTGCCAGCAGCGTGCCCCTAGCGGGAGAAGAGACCCAGTACTTC. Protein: CASSVPLAGEETQYF.

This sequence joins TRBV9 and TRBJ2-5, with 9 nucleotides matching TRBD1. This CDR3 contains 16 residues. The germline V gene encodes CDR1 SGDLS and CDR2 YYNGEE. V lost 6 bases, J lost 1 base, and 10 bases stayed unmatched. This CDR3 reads CASNPSGTGSQETQYF. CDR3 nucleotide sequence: TGTGCCAGCAATCCCTCGGGGACAGGGTCCCAAGAGACCCAGTACTTC.